The present TCR beta chain was sequenced within a study of T cell responses to AZD1222 COVID-19 vaccine. The assay was immunoSEQ multiplex PCR, and TCRdb's table has in-frame clones only and misses some. Counted here are about 140,000 clones, more than 90% occurring once; the ten biggest clones make up 2.5% to 4%. Germline lookup yields CDR1 MNHEY and CDR2 SMNVEV (reference sequence). Trimming shortened V by 6 bases and J by 2 bases, and 18 bases separated the two germline ends. The CDR3 extends over 16 amino acids. The chain joins TRBV27 to TRBJ2-3; no reliable D call. This sequence originates from an adult in good health. Sample: peripheral blood, taken on day 0 of AZD1222 vaccination. The CDR3, as DNA: TGTGCCAGCAGCGATGACAAATTCCCCTCCACAGATACGCAGTATTTT. This codes for CASSDDKFPSTDTQYF.